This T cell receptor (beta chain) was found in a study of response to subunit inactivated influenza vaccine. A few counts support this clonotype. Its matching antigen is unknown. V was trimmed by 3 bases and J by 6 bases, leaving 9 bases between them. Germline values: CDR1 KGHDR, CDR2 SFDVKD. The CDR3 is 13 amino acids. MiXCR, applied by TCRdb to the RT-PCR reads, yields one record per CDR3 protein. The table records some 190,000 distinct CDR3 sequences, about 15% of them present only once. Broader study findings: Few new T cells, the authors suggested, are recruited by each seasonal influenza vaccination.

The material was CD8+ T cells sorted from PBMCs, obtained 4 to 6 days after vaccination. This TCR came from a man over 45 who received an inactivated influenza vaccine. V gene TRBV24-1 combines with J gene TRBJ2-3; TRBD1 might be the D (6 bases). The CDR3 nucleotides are TGTGCCACCAGTGATACAGGGTCCGATACGCAGTATTTT. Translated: CATSDTGSDTQYF.